The clone carrying this TCR beta chain appeared once. The data were taken from a study of T cell changes during pregnancy in multiple sclerosis. CDR1 is SGHVS, CDR2 FNYEAQ, per germline. The CDR3 contains 15 residues. Trimming at V came to 5 bases and at J to 3 bases, leaving 5 bases not matched to a gene. Profiled with immunoSEQ multiplex PCR; TCRdb holds only in-frame clones, not every one. Altogether tens of thousands of clones are present, approximately 93% being singletons, with the ten largest covering under 2%. The input for sequencing was peripheral blood, taken after pregnancy. The gene calls are TRBV7-6 and TRBJ1-5; the match to TRBD1 covers 9 bases. This receptor was identified in a female donor with multiple sclerosis, enrolled in a pregnancy study. The CDR3 nucleotides read TGTGCCAGCAGCCTGGACAGGGGATACAATCAGCCCCAGCATTTT. Its protein product is CASSLDRGYNQPQHF. The full variable domain, in which reference TRBV7-6 and TRBJ1-5 provide the parts outside the CDR3, is GAGVSQSPRYKVTKRGQDVALRCDPISGHVSLYWYRQALGQGPEFLTYFNYEAQQDKSGLPNDRFSAERPEGSISTLTIQRTEQRDSAMYRCASSLDRGYNQPQHFGDGTRLSIL.